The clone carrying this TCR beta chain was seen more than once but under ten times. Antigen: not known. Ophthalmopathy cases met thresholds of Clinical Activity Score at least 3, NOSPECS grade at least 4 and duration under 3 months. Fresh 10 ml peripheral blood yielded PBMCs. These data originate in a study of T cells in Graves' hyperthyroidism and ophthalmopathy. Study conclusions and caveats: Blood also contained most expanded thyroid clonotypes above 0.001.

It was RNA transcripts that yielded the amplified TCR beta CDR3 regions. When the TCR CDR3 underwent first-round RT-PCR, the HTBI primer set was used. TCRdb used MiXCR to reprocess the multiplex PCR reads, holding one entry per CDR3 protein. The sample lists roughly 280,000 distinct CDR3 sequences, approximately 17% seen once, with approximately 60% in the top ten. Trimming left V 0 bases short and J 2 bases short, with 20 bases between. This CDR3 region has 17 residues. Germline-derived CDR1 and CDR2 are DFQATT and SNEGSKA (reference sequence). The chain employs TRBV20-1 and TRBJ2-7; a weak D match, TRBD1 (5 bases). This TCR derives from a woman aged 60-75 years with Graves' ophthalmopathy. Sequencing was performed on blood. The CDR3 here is CSARDPARAGATYEQYF. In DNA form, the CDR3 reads TGCAGTGCTAGAGATCCCGCCAGGGCAGGCGCTACCTACGAGCAGTACTTC.